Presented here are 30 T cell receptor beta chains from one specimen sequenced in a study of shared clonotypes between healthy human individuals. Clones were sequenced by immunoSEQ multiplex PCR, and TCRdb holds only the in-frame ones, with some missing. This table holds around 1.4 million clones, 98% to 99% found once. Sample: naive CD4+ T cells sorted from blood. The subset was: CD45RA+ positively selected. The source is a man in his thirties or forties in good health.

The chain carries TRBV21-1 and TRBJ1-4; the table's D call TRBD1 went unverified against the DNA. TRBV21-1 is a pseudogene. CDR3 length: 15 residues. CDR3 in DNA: TGTGCCAGCAGCCCTCAGACAGGGTTGAGTGAAAAACTGTTTTTT. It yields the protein CASSPQTGLSEKLFF.

CDR3 nucleotides: TGTGCCACCTCACACGGACTAGCGGATGCGAACACCGGGGAGCTGTTTTTT. Protein product: CATSHGLADANTGELFF. This chain links TRBV27 with TRBJ2-2; 10 bases align to TRBD2. In germline, CDR1 is MNHEY, CDR2 SMNVEV (reference sequence). V shed 10 bases, J shed 0 bases, and the junction held 11 bases outside the gene matches. There are 17 residues in the CDR3.

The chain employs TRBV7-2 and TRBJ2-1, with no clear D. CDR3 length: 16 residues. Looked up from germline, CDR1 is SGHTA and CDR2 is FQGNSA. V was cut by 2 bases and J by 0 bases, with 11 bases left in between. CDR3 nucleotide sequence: TGTGCCAGCAGCTTATTCTCAGCGAGCTCCTACAATGAGCAGTTCTTC. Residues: CASSLFSASSYNEQFF.

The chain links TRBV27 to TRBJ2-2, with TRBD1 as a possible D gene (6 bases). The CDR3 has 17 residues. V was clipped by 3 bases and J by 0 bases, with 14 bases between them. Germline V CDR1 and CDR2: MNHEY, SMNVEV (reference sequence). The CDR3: CASSLDRKFANTGELFF. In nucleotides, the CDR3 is TGTGCCAGCAGTTTGGACAGAAAGTTCGCGAACACCGGGGAGCTGTTTTTT.

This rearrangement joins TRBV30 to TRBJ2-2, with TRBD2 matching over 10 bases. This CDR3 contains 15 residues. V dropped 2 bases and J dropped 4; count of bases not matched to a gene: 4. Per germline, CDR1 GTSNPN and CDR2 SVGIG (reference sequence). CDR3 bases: TGTGCCTGGAGTTCGGGACTAGCGCTCACCGGGGAGCTGTTTTTT. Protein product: CAWSSGLALTGELFF.

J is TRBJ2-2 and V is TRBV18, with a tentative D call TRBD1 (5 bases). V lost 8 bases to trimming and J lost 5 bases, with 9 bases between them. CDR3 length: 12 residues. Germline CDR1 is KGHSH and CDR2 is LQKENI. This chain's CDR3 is CASTTVTGELFF. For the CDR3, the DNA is TGTGCCAGCACGACAGTGACCGGGGAGCTGTTTTTT.

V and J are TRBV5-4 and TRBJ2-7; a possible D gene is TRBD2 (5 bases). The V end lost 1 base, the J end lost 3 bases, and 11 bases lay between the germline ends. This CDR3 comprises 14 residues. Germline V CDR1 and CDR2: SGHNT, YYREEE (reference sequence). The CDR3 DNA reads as TGTGCCAGCAGCTTGAGTTCTCGGGACTACGAGCAGTACTTC. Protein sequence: CASSLSSRDYEQYF.

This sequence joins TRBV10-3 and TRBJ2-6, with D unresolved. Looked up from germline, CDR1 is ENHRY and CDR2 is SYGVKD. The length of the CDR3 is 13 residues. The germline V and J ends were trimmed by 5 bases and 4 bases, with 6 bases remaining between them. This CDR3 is CAISTQGANVLTF. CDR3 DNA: TGTGCCATCAGTACCCAGGGGGCCAACGTCCTGACTTTC.

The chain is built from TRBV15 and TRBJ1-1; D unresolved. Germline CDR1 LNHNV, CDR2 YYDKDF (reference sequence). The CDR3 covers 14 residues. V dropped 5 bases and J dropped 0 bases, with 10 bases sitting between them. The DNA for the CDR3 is TGTGCCACCAGCTTCGGACGGGTGAACACTGAAGCTTTCTTT. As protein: CATSFGRVNTEAFF.

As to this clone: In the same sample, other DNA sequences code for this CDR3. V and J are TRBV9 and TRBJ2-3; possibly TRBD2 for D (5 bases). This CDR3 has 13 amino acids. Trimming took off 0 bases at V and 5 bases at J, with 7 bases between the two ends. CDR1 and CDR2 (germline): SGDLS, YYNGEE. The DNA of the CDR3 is TGTGCCAGCAGCGTAGGTGAGGGAGATACGCAGTATTTT. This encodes CASSVGEGDTQYF. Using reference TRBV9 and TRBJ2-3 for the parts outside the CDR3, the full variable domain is DSGVTQTPKHLITATGQRVTLRCSPRSGDLSVYWYQQSLDQGLQFLIQYYNGEERAKGNILERFSAQQFPDLHSELNLSSLELGDSALYFCASSVGEGDTQYFGPGTRLTVL.

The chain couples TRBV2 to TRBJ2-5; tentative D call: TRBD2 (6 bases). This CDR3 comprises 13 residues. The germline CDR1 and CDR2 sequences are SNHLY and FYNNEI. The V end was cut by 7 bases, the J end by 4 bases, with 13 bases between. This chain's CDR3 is CASKGQEGETQYF. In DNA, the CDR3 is TGTGCCAGCAAGGGGCAGGAGGGAGAGACCCAGTACTTC. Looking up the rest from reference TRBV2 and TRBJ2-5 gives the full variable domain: EPEVTQTPSHQVTQMGQEVILRCVPISNHLYFYWYRQILGQKVEFLVSFYNNEISEKSEIFDDQFSVERPDGSNFTLKIRSTKLEDSAMYFCASKGQEGETQYFGPGTRLLVL.

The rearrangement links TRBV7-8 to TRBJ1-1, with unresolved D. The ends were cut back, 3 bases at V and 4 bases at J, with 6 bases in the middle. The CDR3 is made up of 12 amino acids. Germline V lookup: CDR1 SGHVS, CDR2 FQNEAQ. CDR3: CASSLYITEAFF. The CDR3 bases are TGTGCCAGCAGCTTGTATATCACTGAAGCTTTCTTT. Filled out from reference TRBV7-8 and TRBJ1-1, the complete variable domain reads GAGVSQSPRYKVAKRGQDVALRCDPISGHVSLFWYQQALGQGPEFLTYFQNEAQLDKSGLPSDRFFAERPEGSVSTLKIQRTQQEDSAVYLCASSLYITEAFFGQGTRLTVV.

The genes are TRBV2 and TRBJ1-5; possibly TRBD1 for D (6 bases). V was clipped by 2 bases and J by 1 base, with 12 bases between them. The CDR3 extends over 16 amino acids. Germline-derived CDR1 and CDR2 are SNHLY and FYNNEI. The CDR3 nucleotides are TGTGCCAGCAGTGAATCTTGGGGGGCGAGCAATCAGCCCCAGCATTTT. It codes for CASSESWGASNQPQHF.

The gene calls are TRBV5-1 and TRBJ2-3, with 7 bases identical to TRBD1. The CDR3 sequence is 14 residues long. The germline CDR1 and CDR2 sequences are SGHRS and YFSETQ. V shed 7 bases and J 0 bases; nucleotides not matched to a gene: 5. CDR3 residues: CASLTGPSTDTQYF. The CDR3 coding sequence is TGCGCCAGCTTGACAGGGCCGAGCACAGATACGCAGTATTTT.

This CDR3 is CASSRDYPAVGELFF. CDR3 in DNA: TGTGCCAGTAGCCGAGACTACCCCGCGGTCGGGGAGCTGTTTTTT. The chain joins TRBV19 to TRBJ2-2; tentative D call: TRBD2 (5 bases). The CDR3 loop spans 15 amino acids. V gave up 6 bases and J gave up 7 bases, with 18 bases separating them. Germline V lookup: CDR1 LNHDA, CDR2 SQIVND (reference sequence).

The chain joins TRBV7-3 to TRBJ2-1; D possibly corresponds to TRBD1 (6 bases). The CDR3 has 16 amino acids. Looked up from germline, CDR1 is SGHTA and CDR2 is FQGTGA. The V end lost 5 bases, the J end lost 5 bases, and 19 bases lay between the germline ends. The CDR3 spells CASSRRGTPGDNEQFF. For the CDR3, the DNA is TGTGCCAGCAGCCGGAGAGGGACACCTGGAGACAATGAGCAGTTCTTC. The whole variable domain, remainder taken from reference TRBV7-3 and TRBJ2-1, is GAGVSQTPSNKVTEKGKYVELRCDPISGHTALYWYRQSLGQGPEFLIYFQGTGAADDSGLPNDRFFAVRPEGSVSTLKIQRTERGDSAVYLCASSRRGTPGDNEQFFGPGTRLTVL.

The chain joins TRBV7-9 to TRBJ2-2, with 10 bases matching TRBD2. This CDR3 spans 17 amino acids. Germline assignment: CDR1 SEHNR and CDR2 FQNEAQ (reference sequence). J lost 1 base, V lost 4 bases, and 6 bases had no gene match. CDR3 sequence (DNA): TGTGCCAGCAGCTCTCTAGCGGGAGTTCTGAACACCGGGGAGCTGTTTTTT. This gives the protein CASSSLAGVLNTGELFF.

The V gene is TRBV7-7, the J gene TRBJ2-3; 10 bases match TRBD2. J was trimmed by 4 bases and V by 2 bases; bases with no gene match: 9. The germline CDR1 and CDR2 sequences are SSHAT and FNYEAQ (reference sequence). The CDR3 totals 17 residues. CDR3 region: CASSLSPSGRSADTQYF. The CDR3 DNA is TGTGCCAGCAGCTTAAGCCCTAGCGGGAGAAGCGCAGATACGCAGTATTTT.

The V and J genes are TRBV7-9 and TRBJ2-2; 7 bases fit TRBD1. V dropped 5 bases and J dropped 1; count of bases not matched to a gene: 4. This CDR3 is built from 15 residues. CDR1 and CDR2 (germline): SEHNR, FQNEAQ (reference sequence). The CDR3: CASSRRTGNTGELFF. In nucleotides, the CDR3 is TGTGCCAGCAGCCGGCGGACAGGGAACACCGGGGAGCTGTTTTTT. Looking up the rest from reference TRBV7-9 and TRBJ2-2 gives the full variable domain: DTGVSQNPRHKITKRGQNVTFRCDPISEHNRLYWYRQTLGQGPEFLTYFQNEAQLEKSRLLSDRFSAERPKGSFSTLEIQRTEQGDSAMYLCASSRRTGNTGELFFGEGSRLTVL.

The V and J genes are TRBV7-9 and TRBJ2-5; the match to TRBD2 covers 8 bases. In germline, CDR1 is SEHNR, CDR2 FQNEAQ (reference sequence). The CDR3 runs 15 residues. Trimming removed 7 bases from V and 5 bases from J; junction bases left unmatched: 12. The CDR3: CASTNNGGLVETQYF. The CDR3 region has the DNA TGTGCCAGCACGAACAATGGGGGACTAGTTGAGACCCAGTACTTC.

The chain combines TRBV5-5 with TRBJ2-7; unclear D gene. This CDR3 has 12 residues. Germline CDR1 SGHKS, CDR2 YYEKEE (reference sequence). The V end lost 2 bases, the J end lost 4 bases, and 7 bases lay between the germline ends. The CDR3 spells CASSFPGYEQYF. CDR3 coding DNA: TGTGCCAGCAGCTTTCCTGGATACGAGCAGTACTTC.

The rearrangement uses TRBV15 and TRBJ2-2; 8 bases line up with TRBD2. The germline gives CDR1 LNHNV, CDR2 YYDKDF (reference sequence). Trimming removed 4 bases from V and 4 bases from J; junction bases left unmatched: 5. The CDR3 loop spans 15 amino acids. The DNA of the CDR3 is TGTGCCACCAGCACGGGAGGGCGAGGCACCGGGGAGCTGTTTTTT. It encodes CATSTGGRGTGELFF.

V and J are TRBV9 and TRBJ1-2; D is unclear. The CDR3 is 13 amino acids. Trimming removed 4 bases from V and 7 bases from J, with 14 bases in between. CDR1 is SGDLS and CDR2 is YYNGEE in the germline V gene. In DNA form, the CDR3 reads TGTGCCAGCAGCAACCTTCTACGATCTGGCTACACCTTC. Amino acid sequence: CASSNLLRSGYTF.

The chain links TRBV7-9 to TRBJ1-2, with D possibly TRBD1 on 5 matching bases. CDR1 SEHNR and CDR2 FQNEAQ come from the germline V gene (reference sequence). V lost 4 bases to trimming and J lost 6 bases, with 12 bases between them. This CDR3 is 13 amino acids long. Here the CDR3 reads CASSSQGWHGYTF. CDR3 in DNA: TGTGCCAGCAGCTCCCAGGGCTGGCATGGCTACACCTTC. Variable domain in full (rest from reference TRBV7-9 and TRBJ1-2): DTGVSQNPRHKITKRGQNVTFRCDPISEHNRLYWYRQTLGQGPEFLTYFQNEAQLEKSRLLSDRFSAERPKGSFSTLEIQRTEQGDSAMYLCASSSQGWHGYTFGSGTRLTVV.

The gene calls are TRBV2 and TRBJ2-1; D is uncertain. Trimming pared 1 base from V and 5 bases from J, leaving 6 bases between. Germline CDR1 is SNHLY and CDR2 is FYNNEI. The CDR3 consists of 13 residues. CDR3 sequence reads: CASSEEVDNEQFF. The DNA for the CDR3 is TGTGCCAGCAGTGAAGAAGTCGACAATGAGCAGTTCTTC.

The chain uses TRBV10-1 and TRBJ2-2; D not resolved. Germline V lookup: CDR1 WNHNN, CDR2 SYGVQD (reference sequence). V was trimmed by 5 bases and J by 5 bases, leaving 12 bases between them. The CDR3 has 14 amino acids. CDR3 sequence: CASSRRTTTGELFF. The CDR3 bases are TGCGCCAGCAGTAGAAGGACCACGACCGGGGAGCTGTTTTTT.

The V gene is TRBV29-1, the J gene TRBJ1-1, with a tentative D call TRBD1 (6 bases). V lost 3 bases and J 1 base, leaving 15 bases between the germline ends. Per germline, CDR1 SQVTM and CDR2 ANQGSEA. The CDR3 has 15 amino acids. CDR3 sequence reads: CSVDARGGENTEAFF. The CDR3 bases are TGCAGCGTTGACGCCAGGGGAGGGGAGAACACTGAAGCTTTCTTT.

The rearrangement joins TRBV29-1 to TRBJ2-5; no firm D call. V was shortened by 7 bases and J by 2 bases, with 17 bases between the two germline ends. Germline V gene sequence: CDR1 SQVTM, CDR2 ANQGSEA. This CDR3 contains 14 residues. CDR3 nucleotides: TGCAGCGCTAGAGCGCGTATCTCGCAAGAGACCCAGTACTTC. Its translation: CSARARISQETQYF.

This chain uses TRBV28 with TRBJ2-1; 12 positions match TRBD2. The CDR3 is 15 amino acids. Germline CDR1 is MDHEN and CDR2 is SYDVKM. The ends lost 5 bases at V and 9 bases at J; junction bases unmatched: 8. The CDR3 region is CASSPRTSGILEQFF. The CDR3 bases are TGTGCCAGCAGTCCACGGACTAGCGGGATTCTTGAGCAGTTCTTC.

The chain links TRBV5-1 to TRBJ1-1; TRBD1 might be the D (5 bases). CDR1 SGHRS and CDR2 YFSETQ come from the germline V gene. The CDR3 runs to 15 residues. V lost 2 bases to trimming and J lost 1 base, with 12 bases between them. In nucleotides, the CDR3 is TGCGCCAGCAGCTTCGCGACAGAAGCGAACACTGAAGCTTTCTTT. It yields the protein CASSFATEANTEAFF.